What follows are 5 T cell receptor beta chains derived from one specimen sequenced in a study of human T cells and chemical hapten exposure. TCRdb reprocessed the RACE reads via MiXCR and lists one record per CDR3 protein. The repertoire consists of approximately 340,000 distinct CDR3 sequences, with about 7% occurring once and the leading ten covering about 8%. The time point was: patch test 1, 2 weeks after DPC sensitization. Treatment denoted: therapeutic diphenylcyclopropenone sensitization with weekly scalp DPC. The source material was whole blood, sampled in connection with sensitization to the hapten diphenylcyclopropenone (DPC). These receptors were collected from a woman aged 18-35 years with alopecia areata. Some clones in this sample may be carry-over from other donors' samples.

This clonotype appeared a few times. This chain uses TRBV5-6 with TRBJ2-1, with D perhaps matching TRBD2 (6 bases). The V end was cut by 5 bases, the J end by 9 bases, with 18 bases between. Germline CDR1 is SGHDT and CDR2 is YYEEEE. The CDR3 loop spans 14 amino acids. CDR3 nucleotides: TGTGCCAGCAGTCCATGGGGGACGCGGGGTGAGCAGTTCTTC. Its protein product is CASSPWGTRGEQFF. Combining the CDR3 with reference TRBV5-6 and TRBJ2-1 gives the whole variable domain DAGVTQSPTHLIKTRGQQVTLRCSPKSGHDTVSWYQQALGQGPQFIFQYYEEEERQRGNFPDRFSGHQFPNYSSELNVNALLLGDSALYLCASSPWGTRGEQFFGPGTRLTVL.

This clonotype was seen more than once but under ten times. This rearrangement joins TRBV6-6 to TRBJ2-7; a possible D gene is TRBD1 (6 bases). Looked up from germline, CDR1 is MNHNY and CDR2 is SVGAGI (reference sequence). This CDR3 has 13 residues. V was shortened by 6 bases and J by 6 bases, with 15 bases between the two germline ends. CDR3 sequence reads: CASSSGTSREQYF. CDR3 DNA sequence: TGTGCCAGCAGCTCCGGGACAAGCCGCGAGCAGTACTTC.

The rearrangement joins TRBV20-1 to TRBJ1-1; possible D gene TRBD1, 6 bases. The CDR3 totals 13 residues. Trimming removed 5 bases from V and 6 bases from J, with 16 bases in between. Germline loops: CDR1 DFQATT, CDR2 SNEGSKA (reference sequence). The CDR3 loop reads CSARAQGIAEAFF. In nucleotides, the CDR3 is TGCAGTGCTCGCGCCCAGGGGATAGCTGAAGCTTTCTTT.

This clonotype occurred many times. J is TRBJ2-7 and V is TRBV7-9; D unclear. The CDR3 totals 13 residues. With 6 bases removed from V and 4 bases from J, the gap between germline ends came to 13 bases. The germline CDR1 and CDR2 sequences are SEHNR and FQNEAQ (reference sequence). CDR3 amino acids: CASSHAPPYEQYF. CDR3 nucleotide sequence: TGTGCCAGCAGTCACGCCCCGCCATACGAGCAGTACTTC. Using reference TRBV7-9 and TRBJ2-7 for the parts outside the CDR3, the full variable domain is DTGVSQNPRHKITKRGQNVTFRCDPISEHNRLYWYRQTLGQGPEFLTYFQNEAQLEKSRLLSDRFSAERPKGSFSTLEIQRTEQGDSAMYLCASSHAPPYEQYFGPGTRLTVT.

Worth noting for this clonotype: One end of the junction fails to match germline, which may point to a read error. J is TRBJ1-4 and V is TRBV6-5; TRBD1 aligns across 7 bases. The CDR3 sequence is 15 residues long. CDR1 and CDR2 from the germline V gene are MNHEY and SVGAGI. The CDR3 bases are TGTACCAGCAGTTCCAACGGACTCAGGGGGGAAAAACTGTTTTTT. Translated: CTSSSNGLRGEKLFF.